This T cell receptor beta chain derives from a study of T cell repertoires in ileal Crohn's disease. Study in general: At postoperative colonoscopy, neoterminal ileum biopsies were taken as M6.

Approximately 500 nanograms of biopsy DNA per sample underwent TCRB immunosequencing. The repertoire was sequenced with immunoSEQ multiplex PCR; TCRdb's copy has only in-frame clones and lacks some. This sample carries about 12,000 clones, more than 75% of them seen once, and the ten largest clones take 11%. V lost 5 bases and J 2 bases, leaving 16 bases between the germline ends. This CDR3 is 17 amino acids long. Germline CDR1 is MNHEY and CDR2 is SMNVEV (reference sequence). A remark on this clone: Its matching antigen is unknown.

Stated time point: neoterminal ileum biopsy at postoperative endoscopy, about 6 months after surgery. Overall study results and limits: Clonality above 26.8% at surgery always came with endoscopic recurrence. Mucosal expansions were suggested to be mainly CD8 T cells.

The sample comprised ileal tissue. The receptor's source is an adult with Crohn's disease. The chain is built from TRBV27 and TRBJ2-6, with a possible D match to TRBD2 (5 bases). CDR3 sequence (DNA): TGTGCCAGCAGTGCCTTTTCGGGGTCGACTGGGGCCAACGTCCTGACTTTC. Residues: CASSAFSGSTGANVLTF.